This TCR beta chain was identified in a study of blood T cell repertoires in COVID-19 (dated by TCRdb to 2018 to 2020). For the study in its entirety: Samples from collaborators originated in the United States, Italy and Spain and spanned both the acute and convalescent phases of COVID-19. The dataset comprised deeply sampled blood TCRbeta repertoires from subjects exposed to, actively infected with, or recovered from COVID-19. Where HLA class I and class II types were available, the types were taken from metadata supplied by the sample provider, not from assay-based typing. The prospective study material was composed of cDNA or gDNA derived from T cells, B-cell-depleted T cells, or PBMCs. The sample metadata nearly always contained a de-identified subject ID, COVID-19 status, age in years and sex. A freely available public database, intended as a resource for researchers studying the immune response to SARS-CoV-2, is where the repertoires were released. Samples were obtained from the ongoing ImmuneRACE study (first 160 participants) and from over a thousand subjects provided by 6 global collaborators. The full study reports these points: The amount of clinical and demographic metadata varied by source and participant and was provided uncurated.

Regarding this clone: No cognate antigen has been identified for it. It has no much larger one-base neighbor in the sample; base qualities were not kept.

TCRbeta CDR3 regions were amplified from genomic DNA by means of the immunoSEQ Assay, a bias-controlled multiplex PCR. From the authors' description of their analysis: Nucleated cell counts per sample were estimated from amplification of reference gene primers within the assay. Sequence reads were collapsed and filtered to measure the absolute abundance of every unique TCRbeta CDR3 rearrangement. Productive Simpson clonality was computed per sample as the square root of Simpson's diversity index over productive rearrangements. TCRdb re-hosts the immuneACCESS table, in-frame sequences only. Its copies lack some clones; in the studies checked, an unresolved V gene accounts for under half of them, and the cause for the rest is not known. Clonal size and the V and J genes are those of that table, whereas D and trimming came from the DNA. In all, the sample holds 150,000 to 200,000 clones, and around 81% of those were seen once. 6.5% to 9.5% of the sample is held by the ten biggest clonotypes.

The CDR3 measures 15 amino acids from cysteine to phenylalanine. The retained sequence is limited to the CDR3, 45 bases, with the frame set at the first base. Trimming takes 6 bases off V and 4 bases off J; junction bases not matched to a gene: 8. From the germline V gene, CDR1 is SGHTA and CDR2 is FQGTGA. In the prospective study, participants were 18 to 89 years old, resided in about two dozen geographic areas of the United States, and were enrolled through a virtual design. In the prospective study, cohorts were assigned on the basis of participant-reported clinical history obtained from a screening survey and a study questionnaire. For ImmuneRACE Cohort 3, a participant was defined as recovered based on two consecutive negative NP/OP PCR tests, clearance by a healthcare professional, or resolution of symptoms. Each participant in the prospective study had whole blood, serum and a nasopharyngeal or oropharyngeal swab collected by mobile phlebotomists. Over an approximately 2-month period, participants in the prospective study had the option of providing additional blood draws and questionnaires. Before DNA extraction, blood samples from the prospective study were shipped at room temperature or frozen.

The chain links TRBV7-3 with TRBJ1-2, and 10 junctional nucleotides match TRBD1. Sequenced material: PBMCs or T cells enriched from blood (not recorded which). This clonotype was obtained from a man between 35 and 55 years old who had recovered from COVID-19. The DNA is as follows: TGTGCCAGCAGTCGCGACAGGGGGCAGGGCTATGGCTACACCTTC. Translated, it gives CASSRDRGQGYGYTF.